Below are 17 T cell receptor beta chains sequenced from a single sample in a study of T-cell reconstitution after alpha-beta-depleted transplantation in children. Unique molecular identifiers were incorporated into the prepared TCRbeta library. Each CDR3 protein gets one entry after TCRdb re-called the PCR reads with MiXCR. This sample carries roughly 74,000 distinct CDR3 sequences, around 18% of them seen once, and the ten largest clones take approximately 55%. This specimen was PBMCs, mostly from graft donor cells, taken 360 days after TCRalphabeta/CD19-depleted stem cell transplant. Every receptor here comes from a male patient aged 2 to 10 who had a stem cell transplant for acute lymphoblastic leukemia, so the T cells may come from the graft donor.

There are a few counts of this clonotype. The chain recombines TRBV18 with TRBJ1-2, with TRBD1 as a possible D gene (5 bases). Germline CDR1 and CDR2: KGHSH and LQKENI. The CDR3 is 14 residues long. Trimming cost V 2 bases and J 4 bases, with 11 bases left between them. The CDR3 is CASSPGGLLYGYTF. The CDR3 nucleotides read TGTGCCAGCTCACCAGGGGGACTGCTCTATGGCTACACCTTC.

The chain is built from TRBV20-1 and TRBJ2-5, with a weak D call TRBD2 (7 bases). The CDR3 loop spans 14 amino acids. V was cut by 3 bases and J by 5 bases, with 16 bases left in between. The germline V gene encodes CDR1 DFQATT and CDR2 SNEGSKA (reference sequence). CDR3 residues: CSASRGGRWETQYF. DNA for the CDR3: TGCAGTGCTAGTAGGGGGGGGCGGTGGGAGACCCAGTACTTC.

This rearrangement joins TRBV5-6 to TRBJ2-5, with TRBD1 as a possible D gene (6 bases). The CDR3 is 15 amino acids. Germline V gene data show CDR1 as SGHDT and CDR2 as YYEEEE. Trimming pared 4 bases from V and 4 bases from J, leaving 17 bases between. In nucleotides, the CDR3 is TGTGCCAGCAGCATAGAGACAGGTAGAGGAGAGACCCAGTACTTC. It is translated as CASSIETGRGETQYF.

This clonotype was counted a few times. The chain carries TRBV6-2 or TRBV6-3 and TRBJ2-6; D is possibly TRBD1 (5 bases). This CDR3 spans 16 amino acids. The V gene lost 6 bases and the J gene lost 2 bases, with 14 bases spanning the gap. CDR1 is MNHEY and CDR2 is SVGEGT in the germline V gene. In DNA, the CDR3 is TGTGCCAGCAGCCCTCACAGGCCAACTGGGGCCAACGTCCTGACTTTC. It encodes CASSPHRPTGANVLTF.

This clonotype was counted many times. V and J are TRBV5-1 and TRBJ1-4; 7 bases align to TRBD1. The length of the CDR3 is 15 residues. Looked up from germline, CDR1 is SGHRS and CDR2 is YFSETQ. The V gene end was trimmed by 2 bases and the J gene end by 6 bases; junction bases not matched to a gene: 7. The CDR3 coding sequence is TGCGCCAGCAGCTTCGGACAGGTCAAGTATGAAAAACTGTTTTTT. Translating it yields CASSFGQVKYEKLFF.

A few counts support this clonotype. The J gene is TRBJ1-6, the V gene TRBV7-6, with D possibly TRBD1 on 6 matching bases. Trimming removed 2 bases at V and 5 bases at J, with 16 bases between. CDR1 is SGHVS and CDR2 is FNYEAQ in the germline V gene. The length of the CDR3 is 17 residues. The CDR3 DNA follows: TGTGCCAGCAGCTTATGCTTTTGGGGACACGATAATTCACCCCTCCACTTT. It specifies CASSLCFWGHDNSPLHF.

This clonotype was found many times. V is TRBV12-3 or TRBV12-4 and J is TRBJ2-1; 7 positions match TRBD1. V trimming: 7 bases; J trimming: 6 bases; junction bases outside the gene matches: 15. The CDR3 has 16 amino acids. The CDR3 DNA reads TGTGCCAGCACCCCAGACCGTGCCCGGACAGGCAATGAGCAGTTCTTC. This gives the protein CASTPDRARTGNEQFF.

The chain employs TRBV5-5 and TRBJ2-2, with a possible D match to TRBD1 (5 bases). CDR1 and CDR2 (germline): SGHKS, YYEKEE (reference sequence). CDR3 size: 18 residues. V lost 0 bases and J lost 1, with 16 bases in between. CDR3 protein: CASSLVYRRVGNTGELFF. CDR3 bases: TGTGCCAGCAGCTTGGTCTACAGGCGTGTGGGGAACACCGGGGAGCTGTTTTTT.

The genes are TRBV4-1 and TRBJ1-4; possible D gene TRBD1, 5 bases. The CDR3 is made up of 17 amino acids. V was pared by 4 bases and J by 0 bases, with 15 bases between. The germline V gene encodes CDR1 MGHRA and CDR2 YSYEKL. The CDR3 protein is CASSPGPQAATNEKLFF. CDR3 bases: TGCGCCAGCAGCCCGGGACCCCAGGCCGCAACTAATGAAAAACTGTTTTTT.

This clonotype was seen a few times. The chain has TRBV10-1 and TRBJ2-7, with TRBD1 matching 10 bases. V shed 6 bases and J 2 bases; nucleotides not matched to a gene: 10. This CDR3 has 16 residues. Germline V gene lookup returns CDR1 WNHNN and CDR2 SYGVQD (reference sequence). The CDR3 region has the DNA TGCGCCAGCAGCCAACTTTCCGGGACAGGGGCCTACGAGCAGTACTTC. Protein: CASSQLSGTGAYEQYF.

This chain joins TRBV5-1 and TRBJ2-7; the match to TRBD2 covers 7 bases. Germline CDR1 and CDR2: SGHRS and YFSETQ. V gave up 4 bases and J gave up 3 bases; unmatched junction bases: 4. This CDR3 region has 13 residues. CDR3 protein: CASSMGLNYEQYF. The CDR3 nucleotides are TGCGCCAGCAGCATGGGACTAAACTACGAGCAGTACTTC.

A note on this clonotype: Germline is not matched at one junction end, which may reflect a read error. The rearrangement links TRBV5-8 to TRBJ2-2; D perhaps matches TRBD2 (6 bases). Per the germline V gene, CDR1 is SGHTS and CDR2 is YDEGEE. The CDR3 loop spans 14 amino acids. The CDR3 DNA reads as TGTGCCAGCAGCTCTGGGCTCCGGTGCGGGGCGCTGTTTTTT. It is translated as CASSSGLRCGALFF.

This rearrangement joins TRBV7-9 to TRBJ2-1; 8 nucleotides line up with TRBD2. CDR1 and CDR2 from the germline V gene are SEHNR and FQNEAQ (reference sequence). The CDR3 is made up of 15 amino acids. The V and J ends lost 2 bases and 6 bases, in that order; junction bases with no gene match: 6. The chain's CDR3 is CASSLKLAGGNEQFF. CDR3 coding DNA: TGTGCCAGCAGCTTAAAGTTGGCGGGAGGCAATGAGCAGTTCTTC.

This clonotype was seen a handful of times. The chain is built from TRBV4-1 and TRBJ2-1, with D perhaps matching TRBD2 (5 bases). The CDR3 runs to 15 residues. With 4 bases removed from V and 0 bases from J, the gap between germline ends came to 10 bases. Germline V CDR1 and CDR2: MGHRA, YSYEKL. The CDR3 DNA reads TGCGCCAGCAGCCGCGGGCCGAGCTCCTACAATGAGCAGTTCTTC. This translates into CASSRGPSSYNEQFF.

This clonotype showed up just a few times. CDR3 loop: CASSQDMGQGIPNTEAFF. The CDR3 region has the DNA TGCGCCAGCAGCCAAGATATGGGACAGGGAATCCCGAACACTGAAGCTTTCTTT. The chain employs TRBV4-1 and TRBJ1-1; the match to TRBD1 covers 9 bases. The CDR3 consists of 18 residues. Trimming removed 0 bases from V and 1 base from J; junction bases left unmatched: 9. The germline V gene encodes CDR1 MGHRA and CDR2 YSYEKL.

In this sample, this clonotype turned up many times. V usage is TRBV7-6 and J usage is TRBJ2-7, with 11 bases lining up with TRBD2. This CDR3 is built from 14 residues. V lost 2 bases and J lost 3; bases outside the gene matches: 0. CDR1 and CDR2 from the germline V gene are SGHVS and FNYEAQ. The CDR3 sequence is CASSLTSGSYEQYF. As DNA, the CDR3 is TGTGCCAGCAGCTTAACTAGCGGGAGCTACGAGCAGTACTTC.

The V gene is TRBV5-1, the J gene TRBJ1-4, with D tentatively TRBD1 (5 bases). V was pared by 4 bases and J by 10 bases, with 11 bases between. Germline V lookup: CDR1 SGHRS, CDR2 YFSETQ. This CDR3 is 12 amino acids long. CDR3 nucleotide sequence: TGCGCCAGCAGCCCCGGGGCGGGAAAACTGTTTTTT. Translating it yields CASSPGAGKLFF.